This T cell receptor beta chain emerged from a study of cytomegalovirus exposure and HLA in healthy donors. Study background: About 85 million unique TCRs from HLA-typed donors were held in an early release of data. Findings and limits, study-wide: A previous analysis found most TCR beta V segments productive roughly 87% or roughly 30% of the time. Investigators reported more than 150 TCR beta chains as tied to cytomegalovirus. Across HLA loci, a later analysis found differing TCR association rates, with DRB1 most and HLA-C fewest.

Notes on this clone: The antigen is not known.

The junction had 10 bases not matched to a gene; V was cut back by 2 bases and J by 12 bases. The CDR3 length is 16 residues. CDR1 is SGHNT, CDR2 YENEEA, per germline. The PCR contained 60 Vbeta and 13 Jbeta primers. Repertoires were generated with immunoSEQ multiplex PCR, while TCRdb's copy carries only in-frame clones and drops some. This sample carries 130,000 to 150,000 clones, around four fifths of them seen once, and the ten largest clones take more than 2%. The sequenced sample was PBMCs. This chain links TRBV11-3 with TRBJ2-1; 13 nucleotides align to TRBD2. This receptor was identified in a boy between 2 and 15 years old in good health and CMV-seronegative. The CDR3 nucleotides read TGTGCCAGCAGCTTACCGTTTGGACTAGCGGGAGCTAGGCAGTTCTTC. Its translation: CASSLPFGLAGARQFF.